This T cell receptor (beta chain) was observed in a study of shared clonotypes between healthy human individuals. Across the whole study: The cohort had a couple of women and a few men, ages 18 to 49.

V lost 4 bases to trimming and J lost 0 bases, with 17 bases between them. The CDR3 has 17 residues. Germline lookup yields CDR1 SGHTA and CDR2 FQGNSA. It was at deep level that the assay was run. The data were produced by immunoSEQ multiplex PCR, yet TCRdb's version contains in-frame clones alone and is incomplete. The sample yields 2 million to 3 million clones, more than 90% seen once. The specimen sequenced was naive CD4+ T cells sorted from blood. The subset: CD45RA+ positively selected. This chain joins TRBV7-2 and TRBJ2-3; tentative D call: TRBD2 (7 bases). The source is a man aged 18 to 29 in good health. CDR3 coding DNA: TGTGCCAGCAGCTCACCTAGGGGGGGCATGAGCACAGATACGCAGTATTTT. This translates into CASSSPRGGMSTDTQYF.